The present TCR beta chain was sequenced within a study of T cells expressing NK-cell markers. Notes on the study in general: These same clonotypes (in a few donors) also led the CD3+CD56-NKG2C+ fraction. HCMV specificity was not established for the expanded NKG2C+ T cell clones.

UMIs were included in TCR beta cDNA generated by 5'RACE template switching. TCRdb derives one entry per CDR3 protein from the 5' RACE reads, leaving out DNA. Recorded for this sample: about 380,000 distinct CDR3 sequences. From germline, CDR1 is PRHDT and CDR2 FYEKMQ (reference sequence). The CDR3 runs 15 residues. With respect to this clonotype: Its specificity is unknown.

The clonotype originates from a man aged 18 to 69 in good health. Sequenced: blood T cells: a sorted CD56 or NKG2C T cell subset, CD4+ or CD8+ T cells, or bulk PBMC T cells (not recorded which). The rearrangement links TRBV13 to TRBJ2-7; TCRdb outputs TRBD1, but without DNA this stays unchecked. The CDR3 loop reads CASSPRDRSSYEQYF. Looking up the rest from reference TRBV13 and TRBJ2-7 gives the full variable domain: AAGVIQSPRHLIKEKRETATLKCYPIPRHDTVYWYQQGPGQDPQFLISFYEKMQSDKGSIPDRFSAQQFSDYHSELNMSSLELGDSALYFCASSPRDRSSYEQYFGPGTRLTVT.